The rows below give T cell receptor beta chains drawn from one sample of a study of T cells expressing NK-cell markers. From the 5' RACE reads, TCRdb lists one entry per CDR3 protein and no DNA. The listing contains 500,000 to 700,000 distinct CDR3 sequences. The specimen sequenced was blood T cells: a sorted CD56 or NKG2C T cell subset, CD4+ or CD8+ T cells, or bulk PBMC T cells (not recorded which). Every receptor here comes from a man younger than 35 in good health. Each CDR3 is given with its conserved first and last residue.

TRBV15	16	TRBJ2-2	CATSRALAFSTGELFF
TRBV2	13	TRBJ2-3	CASRRRGTDTQYF
TRBV27	12	TRBJ2-3	CASKLGTDTQYF
TRBV9	15	TRBJ2-1	CASSAGLAGRNEQFF
TRBV4-3	15	TRBJ2-3	CASSQDRGVSDTQYF
TRBV29-1	14	TRBJ2-3	CSVGTSVSTDTQYF
TRBV30	14	TRBJ2-3	CAWMLAGVLNTQYF
TRBV27	15	TRBJ1-2	CASSANGGAGGGYTF
TRBV7-8	17	TRBJ2-5	CASSPPGTSGTQETQYF
TRBV4-1	13	TRBJ2-4	CASSQEGGNIQYF
TRBV29-1	11	TRBJ2-7	CSCGNLYEQYF
TRBV12-3/TRBV12-4	16	TRBJ2-2	CASREDRGLYTGELFF
TRBV12-5	12	TRBJ1-1	CASGLVAGEAFF